This T cell receptor (beta chain) stems from a study of T cells in Graves' hyperthyroidism and ophthalmopathy. Study-wide results and caveats: Ophthalmopathy and stable hyperthyroidism were separated by a 13 V-J model.

The diagnostic basis comprised clinical symptoms, serum thyroxine and TRAb, thyroid ultrasound and orbital computed tomography. This CDR3 is built from 10 residues. Germline V lookup: CDR1 LNHDA, CDR2 SQIVND (reference sequence). Trimming stripped 7 bases from V and 4 bases from J, with 5 bases between. On this clonotype: Its antigen is as yet unknown.

RNA transcripts were the template for amplifying TCR beta CDR3 regions. Using the HTBI primer set, a first-round RT-PCR was run on the TCR CDR3. Each CDR3 protein is one row after TCRdb ran MiXCR on the multiplex PCR reads. The sample carries roughly 280,000 distinct CDR3 sequences, about 15% recorded once. The gene calls are TRBV19 and TRBJ2-7, with D hard to call. The clonotype was recovered from a woman between 55 and 75 years old with Graves' ophthalmopathy. Specimen: blood. CDR3 residues: CASIPYEQYF. CDR3 nucleotides: TGTGCCAGTATTCCGTACGAGCAGTACTTC.